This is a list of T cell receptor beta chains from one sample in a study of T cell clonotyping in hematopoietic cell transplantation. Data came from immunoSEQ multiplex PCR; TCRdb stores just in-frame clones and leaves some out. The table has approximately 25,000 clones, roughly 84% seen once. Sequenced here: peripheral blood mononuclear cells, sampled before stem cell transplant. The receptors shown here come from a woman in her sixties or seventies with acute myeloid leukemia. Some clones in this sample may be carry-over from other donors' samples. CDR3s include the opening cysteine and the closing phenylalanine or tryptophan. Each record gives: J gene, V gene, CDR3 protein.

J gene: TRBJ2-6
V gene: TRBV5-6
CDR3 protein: CASSLGLWGSGANVLTF

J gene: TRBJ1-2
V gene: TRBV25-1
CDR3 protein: CASSEIGYTF

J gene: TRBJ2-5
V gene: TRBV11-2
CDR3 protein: CASSLRTQQETQYF

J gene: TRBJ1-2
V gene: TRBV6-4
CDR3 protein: CASSRSPGLLYGYTF

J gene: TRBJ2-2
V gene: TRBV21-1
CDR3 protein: CASSKGQGGTGELFF

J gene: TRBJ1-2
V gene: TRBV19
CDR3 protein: CASSSENYGYTF

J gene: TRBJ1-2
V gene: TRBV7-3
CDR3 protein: CASSKNGGQGYTF

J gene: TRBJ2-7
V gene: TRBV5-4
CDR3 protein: CASSHQLAGTAYEQYF

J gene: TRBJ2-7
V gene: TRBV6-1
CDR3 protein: CASSASRNEQYF

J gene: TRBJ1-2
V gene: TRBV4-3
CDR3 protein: CASSQEVSDGYGYTF

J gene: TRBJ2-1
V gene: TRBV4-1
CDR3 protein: CASSPWTSGGNSYNEQFF

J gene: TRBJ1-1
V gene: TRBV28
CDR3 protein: CASSTQDPVNTEAFF

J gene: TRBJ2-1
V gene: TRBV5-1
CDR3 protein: CASSLGGEQFF

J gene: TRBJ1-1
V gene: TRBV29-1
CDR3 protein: CSVEEVGSEAFF

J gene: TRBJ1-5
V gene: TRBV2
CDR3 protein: CASSVSWGANNQPQHF

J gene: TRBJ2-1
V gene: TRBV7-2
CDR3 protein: CASSPEVGGSYNEQFF

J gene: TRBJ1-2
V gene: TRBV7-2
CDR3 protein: CASSLESLPYGYTF

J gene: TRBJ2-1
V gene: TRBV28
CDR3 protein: CASRTSSYNEQFF

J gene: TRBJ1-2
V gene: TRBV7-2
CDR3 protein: CASSLSAQGIGGYTF

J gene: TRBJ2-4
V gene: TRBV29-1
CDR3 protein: CSVEDILDRGFQNIQYF

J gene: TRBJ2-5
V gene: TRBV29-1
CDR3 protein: CSVEGREGETQYF

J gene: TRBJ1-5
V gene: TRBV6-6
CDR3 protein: CASSYSEGWSQPQHF

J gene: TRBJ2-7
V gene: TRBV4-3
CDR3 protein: CASSQDVTSPGEQYF

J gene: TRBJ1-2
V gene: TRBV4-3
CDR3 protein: CASSEDRGSDGYTF

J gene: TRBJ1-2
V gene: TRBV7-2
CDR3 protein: CASSLDLNYGYTF

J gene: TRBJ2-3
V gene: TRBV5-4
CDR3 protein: CASSQHRSTDTQYF

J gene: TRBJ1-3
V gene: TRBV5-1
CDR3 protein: CASSSTGNTIYF

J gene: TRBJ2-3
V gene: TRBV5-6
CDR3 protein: CASSWGSSGRFDTQYF

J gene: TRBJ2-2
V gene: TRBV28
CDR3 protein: CASSVLAGNTGELFF

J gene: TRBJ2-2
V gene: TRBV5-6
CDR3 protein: CASSSITGQRLTGELFF

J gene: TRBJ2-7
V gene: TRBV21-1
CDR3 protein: CASSKRHSYEQYF

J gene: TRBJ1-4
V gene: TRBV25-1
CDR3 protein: CASSDAAGLGEKLFF

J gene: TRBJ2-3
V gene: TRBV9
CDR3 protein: CASSVAGLGTDTQYF

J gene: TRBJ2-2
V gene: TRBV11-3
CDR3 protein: CASSWSRKSNTGELFF

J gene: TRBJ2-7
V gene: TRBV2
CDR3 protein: CASSEKPDPRYEQYF

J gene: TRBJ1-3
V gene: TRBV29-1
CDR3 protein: CSVSPSGNTIYF

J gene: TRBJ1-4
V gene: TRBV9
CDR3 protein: CASSGKQGRGKEKLFF

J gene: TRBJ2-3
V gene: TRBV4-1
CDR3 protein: CASSPGLAGYTDTQYF

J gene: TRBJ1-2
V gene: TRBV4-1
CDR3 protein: CASSQGWGDRGYGYTF

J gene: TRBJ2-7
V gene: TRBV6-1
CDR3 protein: CASSEAGRPEQYF

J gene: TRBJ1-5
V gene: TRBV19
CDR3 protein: CASSIQGSDQPQHF

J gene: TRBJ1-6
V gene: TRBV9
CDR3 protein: CASSVLSNSPLHF

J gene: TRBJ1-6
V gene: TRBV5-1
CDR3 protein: CASSLDRGNGVHSPLHF

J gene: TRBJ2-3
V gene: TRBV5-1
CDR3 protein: CASSLGGGRTDTQYF

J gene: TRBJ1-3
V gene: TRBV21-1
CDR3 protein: CASRSLFCYGGQGRNTIYF

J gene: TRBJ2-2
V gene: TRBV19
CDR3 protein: CASSQLGGFGELFF

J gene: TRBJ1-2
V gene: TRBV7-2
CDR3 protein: CASSLFVGALTMSYTF

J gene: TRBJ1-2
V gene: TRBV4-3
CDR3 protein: CASSQAGGGDYGYTF

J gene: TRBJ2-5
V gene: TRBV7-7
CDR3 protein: CASSLGGARETQYF

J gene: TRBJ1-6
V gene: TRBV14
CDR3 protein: CASSQGGGRFSPLHF

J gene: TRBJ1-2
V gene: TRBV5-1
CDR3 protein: CASSLVGNGYTF

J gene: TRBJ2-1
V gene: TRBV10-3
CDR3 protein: CATLAGGSYNEQFF

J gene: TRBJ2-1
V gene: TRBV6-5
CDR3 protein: CASSYSGQGDEQFF

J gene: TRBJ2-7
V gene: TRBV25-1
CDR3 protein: CASAPRTSLTYEQYF

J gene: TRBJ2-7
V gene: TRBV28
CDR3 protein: CASSSPGTGDYEQYF